One T cell receptor beta chain is described in this entry. The data originate from a study of shared clonotypes between healthy human individuals. CDR3 length: 15 amino acids. Germline lookup yields CDR1 MDHEN and CDR2 SYDVKM. V shed 2 bases and J 7 bases; nucleotides not matched to a gene: 3. Genomic DNA from each subset was divided evenly over several immunoSEQ plates. With ten immunoSEQ deep assay plates, unsorted PBMC DNA underwent sequencing. TCRdb's copy holds only in-frame clones and misses some; the assay was immunoSEQ multiplex PCR. The sample includes around 480,000 clones, about 79% of them seen just once.

The chain recombines TRBV28 with TRBJ2-7; TRBD2 matches 15 bases. The sequenced sample was PBMCs. The source of this sequence is a woman between 40 and 50 years old in good health. Some clones in this sample may be carry-over from other donors' samples. CDR3 sequence (DNA): TGTGCCAGCAGTTTAGGGACTAGCGGGAGGTTGGAGCAGTACTTC. Encoded protein: CASSLGTSGRLEQYF. The full variable domain, completed using reference TRBV28 and TRBJ2-7, is DVKVTQSSRYLVKRTGEKVFLECVQDMDHENMFWYRQDPGLGLRLIYFSYDVKMKEKGDIPEGYSVSREKKERFSLILESASTNQTSMYLCASSLGTSGRLEQYFGPGTRLTVT.